Listed here is a single TCR beta chain. The data originate from a study of yellow fever vaccine responses in identical twins. Germline V gene data show CDR1 as SGHAT and CDR2 as FQDESV (reference sequence). The CDR3 consists of 14 residues. Trimming cost V 3 bases and J 8 bases, with 16 bases left between them. TCRdb re-derived calls from the RT-PCR reads in MiXCR, one entry per CDR3 protein. The sample carries approximately 3,100 distinct CDR3 sequences, approximately 80% recorded once. The J gene is TRBJ1-1, the V gene TRBV11-1, with D hard to call. The sample was T cells from blood (PBMCs), unsorted or a sorted subset (not recorded which), taken before or after yellow fever vaccination (not recorded which). The TCR originated in a woman between 18 and 29 years old who received the yellow fever vaccine. The CDR3 protein is CASSFIRHPPEAFF. In DNA, the CDR3 is TGTGCCAGCAGCTTTATACGACATCCTCCAGAAGCTTTCTTT.